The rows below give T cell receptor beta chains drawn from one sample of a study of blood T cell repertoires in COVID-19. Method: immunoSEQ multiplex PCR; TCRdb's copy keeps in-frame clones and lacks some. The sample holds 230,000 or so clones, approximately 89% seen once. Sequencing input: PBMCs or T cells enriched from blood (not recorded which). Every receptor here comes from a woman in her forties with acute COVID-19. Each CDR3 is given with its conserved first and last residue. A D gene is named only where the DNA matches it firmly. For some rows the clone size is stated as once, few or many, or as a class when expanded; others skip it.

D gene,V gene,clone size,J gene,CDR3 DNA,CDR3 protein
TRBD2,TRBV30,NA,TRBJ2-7,TGTGCCTGGAGTGCCGGGACTAGTAACGAGCAGTACTTC,CAWSAGTSNEQYF
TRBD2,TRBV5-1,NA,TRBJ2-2,TGCGCCAGCAGCTTAGCGGGGGGCAACACCGGGGAGCTGTTTTTT,CASSLAGGNTGELFF
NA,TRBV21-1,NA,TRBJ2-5,TGTGCCAGCAGCGAGGGAAGGGTTTGTTGGTTGGAGACCCAGTACTTC,CASSEGRVCWLETQYF
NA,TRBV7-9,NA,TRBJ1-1,TGTGCCAGCAGCTTCGCGTGGCAGGCCCTCGCTGAAGCTTTCTTT,CASSFAWQALAEAFF
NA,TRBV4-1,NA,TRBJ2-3,TGCGCCAGCAGAGTTACGGGATTGGATACGCAGTATTTT,CASRVTGLDTQYF
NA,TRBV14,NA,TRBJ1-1,TGTGCCAGCAGCCAAGCCTCAGGGTACCACACTGAAGCTTTCTTT,CASSQASGYHTEAFF
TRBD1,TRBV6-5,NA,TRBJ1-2,TGTGCCAGCACCCAAGGAACAGGGGAGGTTGGCTACACCTTC,CASTQGTGEVGYTF
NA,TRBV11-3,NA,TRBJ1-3,TGTGCCAGCAGCGGTAGCTCTGGAAACACCATATATTTT,CASSGSSGNTIYF
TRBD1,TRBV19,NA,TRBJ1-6,TGTGCCAGTAGTGCGGACAGGGCGCATTCACCCCTCCACTTT,CASSADRAHSPLHF
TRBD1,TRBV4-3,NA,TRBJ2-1,TGCGCCAGCAGCCAAGATCCAGGGGGCCCCTACAATGAGCAGTTCTTC,CASSQDPGGPYNEQFF
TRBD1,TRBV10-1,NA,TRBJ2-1,TGCGCCAGCAGTTCTGGACAGGGAAGCCCGTTCTTC,CASSSGQGSPFF
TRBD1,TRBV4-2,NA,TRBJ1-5,TGTGCCAGCAGCCAAGACAGGGGGTACAATCAGCCCCAGCATTTT,CASSQDRGYNQPQHF
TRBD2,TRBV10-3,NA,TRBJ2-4,TGTGCCATCAGTCCGGGACTAGCGGGAGCCAAAAACATTCAGTACTTC,CAISPGLAGAKNIQYF
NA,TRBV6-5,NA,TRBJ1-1,TGTGCCAGCAGCTTACAGACTATGAACACTGAAGCTTTCTTT,CASSLQTMNTEAFF
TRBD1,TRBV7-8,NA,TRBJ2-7,TGTGCCAGCAGCTTAGGAGGACAGGGGGCACGGGAGCAGTACTTC,CASSLGGQGAREQYF
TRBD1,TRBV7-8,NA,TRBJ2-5,TGTGCCAGCAGCTCAGAAGGCAGGGGGAGCGAGACCCAGTACTTC,CASSSEGRGSETQYF
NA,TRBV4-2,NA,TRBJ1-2,TGTGCCAGCAGCCCACGGGACTCTCCCTATGGCTACACCTTC,CASSPRDSPYGYTF
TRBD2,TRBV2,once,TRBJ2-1,TGTGCCAGCAGTGAGGGACTAGCGGGAGTCAATGAGCAGTTCTTC,CASSEGLAGVNEQFF
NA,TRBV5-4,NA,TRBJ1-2,TGTGCCAGCAGCCCAGTGGTTAACTATGGCTACACCTTC,CASSPVVNYGYTF
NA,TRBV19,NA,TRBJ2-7,TGTGCCAGTAGTACGGGATTTCCCTACGAGCAGTACTTC,CASSTGFPYEQYF
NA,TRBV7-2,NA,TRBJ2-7,TGTGCCAGCAAAAGCGGTTCGAGCTCCTACGAGCAGTACTTC,CASKSGSSSYEQYF
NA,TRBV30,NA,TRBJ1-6,TGTGCCTACTCCAAGGGGCCAGAGGATTCACCCCTCCACTTT,CAYSKGPEDSPLHF
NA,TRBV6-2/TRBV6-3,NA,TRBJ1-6,TGTGCCAGCAGTTACTCGAAAGGGGGTAGCTCACCCCTCCACTTT,CASSYSKGGSSPLHF
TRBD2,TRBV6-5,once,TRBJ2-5,TGTGCCAGCAGTTACGGGCTAGCGGGCGGGGAGACCCAGTACTTC,CASSYGLAGGETQYF
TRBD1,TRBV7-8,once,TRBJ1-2,TGTGCCAGCAGCCTACAGGGGCAAGAAGGCTACACCTTC,CASSLQGQEGYTF
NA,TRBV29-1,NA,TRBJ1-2,TGCAGCGTTGATGTGGGAGATGGCTACACCTTC,CSVDVGDGYTF
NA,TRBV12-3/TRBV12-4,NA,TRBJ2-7,TGTGCCAGCAGTCTCGAAGGGAGCTACGAGCAGTACTTC,CASSLEGSYEQYF
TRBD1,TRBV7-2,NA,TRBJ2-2,TGTGCCAGCAGCTCACAGGGGCGGCAGAACACCGGGGAGCTGTTTTTT,CASSSQGRQNTGELFF
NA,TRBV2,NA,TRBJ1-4,TGTGCCAGCAGTGGGGGGGGGACGTCTAATGAAAAACTGTTTTTT,CASSGGGTSNEKLFF
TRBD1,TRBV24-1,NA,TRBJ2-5,TGTGCCACCAGTGATTCCGGACAGGGGCAAGAGACCCAGTACTTC,CATSDSGQGQETQYF
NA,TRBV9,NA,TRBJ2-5,TGTGCCAGCAGCGTAGCTACTGCAGGAATGTGGGAAGAGACCCAGTACTTC,CASSVATAGMWEETQYF
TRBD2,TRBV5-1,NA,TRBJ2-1,TGCGCCAGCAGCACACAGCGGGGGGATAATGAGCAGTTCTTC,CASSTQRGDNEQFF
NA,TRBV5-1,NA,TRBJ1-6,TGCGCCAGCTCCGCGATCGGGGGGTATAATTCACCCCTCCACTTT,CASSAIGGYNSPLHF
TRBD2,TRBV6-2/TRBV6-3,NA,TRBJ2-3,TGTGCCAGCAGTCCGGGACTAGCGGGGAGAGATACGCAGTATTTT,CASSPGLAGRDTQYF
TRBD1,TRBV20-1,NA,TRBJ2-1,TGCAGTGCTAGTATGCGACAGGGGGCTGTTGATGAGCAGTTCTTC,CSASMRQGAVDEQFF
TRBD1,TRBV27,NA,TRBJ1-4,TGTGCCAGCAGTCCCAGCCCTCTTAGACAGGGTAAAGGAGAAAAACTGTTTTTT,CASSPSPLRQGKGEKLFF